The clone carrying this TCR beta chain was detected ten times or more. What it binds is not known. These data belong to a study of CD8 T cells in ankylosing spondylitis. CDR3 length: 14 amino acids. Germline V lookup: CDR1 DFQATT, CDR2 SNEGSKA (reference sequence). Unmatched junction bases numbered 6, after V lost 3 bases and J lost 4 bases. TCRdb reanalysed the 5' RACE reads using MiXCR and keeps one entry per CDR3 protein. The sample includes about 200,000 distinct CDR3 sequences, about 26% of them seen just once. General study points: As reported, disease-linked clones showed significant enrichment in matched ankylosing spondylitis synovial fluid.

Sequencing was carried out using blood, either unsorted or a sorted T cell fraction (not recorded which). The chain combines TRBV20-1 with TRBJ2-3; 8 bases agree with TRBD2. This receptor was taken from a male donor with ankylosing spondylitis or in good health (not recorded which). The CDR3 protein is CSASRGLGPDTQYF. As DNA, the CDR3 is TGCAGTGCTAGCCGGGGACTAGGGCCAGATACGCAGTATTTT.